This T cell receptor (beta chain) was found in a study of T cells in Graves' hyperthyroidism and ophthalmopathy. In the study overall: At the time of initial diagnosis and before any treatment, peripheral blood was collected.

RNA transcripts served as the template for amplifying TCR beta CDR3 regions. The HTBI primer set drove a first-round RT-PCR of the TCR CDR3. Each CDR3 protein is one row after TCRdb ran MiXCR on the multiplex PCR reads. The sample contains around 570,000 distinct CDR3 sequences, 15% to 20% of which appear only once. Duration under 3 months, a NOSPECS grade of at least 4, and a Clinical Activity Score of at least 3 characterized the ophthalmopathy patients. Germline V gives CDR1 DFQATT, CDR2 SNEGSKA (reference sequence). The CDR3 loop spans 10 amino acids. Trimming shortened V by 5 bases and J by 5 bases, and 6 bases separated the two germline ends.

This TCR came from a man in his forties with Graves' ophthalmopathy. The chain uses TRBV20-1 and TRBJ2-5; D is uncertain. Sequencing used blood. The CDR3 here is CSAQAETQYF. The CDR3 DNA sequence: TGCAGTGCTCAGGCTGAGACCCAGTACTTC.